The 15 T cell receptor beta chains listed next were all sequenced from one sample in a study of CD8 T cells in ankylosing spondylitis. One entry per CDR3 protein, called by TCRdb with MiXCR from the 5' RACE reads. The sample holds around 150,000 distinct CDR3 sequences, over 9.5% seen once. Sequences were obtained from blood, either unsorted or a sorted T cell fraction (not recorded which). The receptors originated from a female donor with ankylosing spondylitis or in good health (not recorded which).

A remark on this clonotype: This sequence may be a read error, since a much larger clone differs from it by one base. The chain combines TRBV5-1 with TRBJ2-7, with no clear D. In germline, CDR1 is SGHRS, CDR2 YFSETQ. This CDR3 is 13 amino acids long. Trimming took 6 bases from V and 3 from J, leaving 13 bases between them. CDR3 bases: TGCGCCAGCAAGAAGGGATCAGGCTACGAGCAGTACTTC. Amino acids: CASKKGSGYEQYF.

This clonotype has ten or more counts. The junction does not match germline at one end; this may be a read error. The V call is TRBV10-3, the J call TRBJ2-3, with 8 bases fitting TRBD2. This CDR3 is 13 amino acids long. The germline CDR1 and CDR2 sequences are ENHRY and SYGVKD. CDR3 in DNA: TGTGCCATCACTGAGCGGGGGAGAGATACGCAGTATTTT. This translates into CAITERGRDTQYF.

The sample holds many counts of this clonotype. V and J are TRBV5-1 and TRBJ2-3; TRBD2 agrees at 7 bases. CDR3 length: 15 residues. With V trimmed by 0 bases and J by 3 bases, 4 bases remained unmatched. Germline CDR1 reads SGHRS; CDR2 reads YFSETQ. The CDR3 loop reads CASSLDSGKTDTQYF. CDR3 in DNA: TGCGCCAGCAGCTTGGACAGCGGGAAAACAGATACGCAGTATTTT. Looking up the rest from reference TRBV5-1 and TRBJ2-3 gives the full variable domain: KAGVTQTPRYLIKTRGQQVTLSCSPISGHRSVSWYQQTPGQGLQFLFEYFSETQRNKGNFPGRFSGRQFSNSRSEMNVSTLELGDSALYLCASSLDSGKTDTQYFGPGTRLTVL.

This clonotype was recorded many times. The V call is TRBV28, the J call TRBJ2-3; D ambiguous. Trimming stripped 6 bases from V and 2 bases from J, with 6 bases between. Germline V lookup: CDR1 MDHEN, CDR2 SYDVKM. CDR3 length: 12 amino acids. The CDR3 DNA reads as TGTGCCAGCAGCCTTCCCACAGATACGCAGTATTTT. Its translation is CASSLPTDTQYF.

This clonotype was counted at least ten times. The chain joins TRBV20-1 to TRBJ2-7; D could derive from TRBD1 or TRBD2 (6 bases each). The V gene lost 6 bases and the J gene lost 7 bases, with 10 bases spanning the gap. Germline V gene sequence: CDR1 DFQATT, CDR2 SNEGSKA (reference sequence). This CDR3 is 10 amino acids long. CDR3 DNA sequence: TGCAGTGCCTCGGGGGCAGAGCAGTACTTC. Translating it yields CSASGAEQYF.

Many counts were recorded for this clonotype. CDR3 sequence reads: CSASTSPNTGELFF. CDR3 DNA: TGCAGTGCTTCGACTAGCCCGAACACCGGGGAGCTGTTTTTT. V and J are TRBV20-1 and TRBJ2-2; 7 bases align to TRBD2. Germline V gene data show CDR1 as DFQATT and CDR2 as SNEGSKA (reference sequence). J was trimmed by 0 bases and V by 5 bases; bases with no gene match: 3. The CDR3 consists of 14 residues.

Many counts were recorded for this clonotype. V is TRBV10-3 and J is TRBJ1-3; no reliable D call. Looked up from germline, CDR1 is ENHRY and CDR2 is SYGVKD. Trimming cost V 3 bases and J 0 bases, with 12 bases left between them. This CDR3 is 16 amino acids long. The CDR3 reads CAISDQTRHSGNTIYF. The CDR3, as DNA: TGTGCCATCAGTGACCAGACGCGGCACTCTGGAAACACCATATATTTT.

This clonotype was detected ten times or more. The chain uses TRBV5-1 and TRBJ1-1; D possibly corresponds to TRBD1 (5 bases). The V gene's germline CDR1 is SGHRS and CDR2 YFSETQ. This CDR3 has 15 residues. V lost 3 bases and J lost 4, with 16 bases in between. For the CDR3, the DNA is TGCGCCAGCAGCTCCATTGCGGGGGGGATCACTGAAGCTTTCTTT. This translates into CASSSIAGGITEAFF.

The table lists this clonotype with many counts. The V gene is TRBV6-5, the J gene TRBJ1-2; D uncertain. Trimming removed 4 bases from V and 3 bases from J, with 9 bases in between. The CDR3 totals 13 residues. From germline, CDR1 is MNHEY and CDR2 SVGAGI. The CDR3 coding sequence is TGTGCCAGCAGTTCAAAGGGAGACTATGGCTACACCTTC. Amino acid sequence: CASSSKGDYGYTF.

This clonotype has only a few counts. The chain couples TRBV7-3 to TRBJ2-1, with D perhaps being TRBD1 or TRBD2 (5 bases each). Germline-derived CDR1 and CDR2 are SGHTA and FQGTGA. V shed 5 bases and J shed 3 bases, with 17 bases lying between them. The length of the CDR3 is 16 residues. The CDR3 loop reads CASSKAPGLLYNEQFF. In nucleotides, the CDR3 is TGTGCCAGCAGCAAGGCCCCGGGGCTCCTCTACAATGAGCAGTTCTTC.

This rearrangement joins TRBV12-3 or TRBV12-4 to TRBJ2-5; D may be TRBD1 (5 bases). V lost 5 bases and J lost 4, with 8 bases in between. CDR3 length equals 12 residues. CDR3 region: CASSGHGETQYF. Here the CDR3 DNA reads TGTGCCAGCAGTGGACACGGAGAGACCCAGTACTTC.

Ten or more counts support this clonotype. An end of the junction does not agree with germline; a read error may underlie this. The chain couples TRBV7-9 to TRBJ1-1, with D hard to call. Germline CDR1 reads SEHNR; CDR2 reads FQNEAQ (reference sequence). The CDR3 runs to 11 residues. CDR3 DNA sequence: TGTGCCAGCAGCTTTAACAGTGAAGCTTTCTTT. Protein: CASSFNSEAFF. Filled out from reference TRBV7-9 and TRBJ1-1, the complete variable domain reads DTGVSQNPRHKITKRGQNVTFRCDPISEHNRLYWYRQTLGQGPEFLTYFQNEAQLEKSRLLSDRFSAERPKGSFSTLEIQRTEQGDSAMYLCASSFNSEAFFGQGTRLTVV.

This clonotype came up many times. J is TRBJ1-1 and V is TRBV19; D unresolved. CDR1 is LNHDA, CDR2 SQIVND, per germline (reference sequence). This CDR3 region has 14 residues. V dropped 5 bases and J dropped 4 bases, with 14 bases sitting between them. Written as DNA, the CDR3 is TGTGCCAGTAGTCCGATTCAGGAGGGCACTGAAGCTTTCTTT. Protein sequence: CASSPIQEGTEAFF.

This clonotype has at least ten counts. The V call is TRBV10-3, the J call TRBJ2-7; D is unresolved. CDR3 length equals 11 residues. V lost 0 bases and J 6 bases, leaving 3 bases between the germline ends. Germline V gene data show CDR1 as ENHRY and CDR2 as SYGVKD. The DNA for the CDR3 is TGTGCCATCAGTGAGTCGTCCGAGCAGTACTTC. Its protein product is CAISESSEQYF.

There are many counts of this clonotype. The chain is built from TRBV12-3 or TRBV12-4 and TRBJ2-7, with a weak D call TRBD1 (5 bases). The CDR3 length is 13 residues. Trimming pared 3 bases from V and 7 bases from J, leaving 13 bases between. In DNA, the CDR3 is TGTGCCAGCAGTTTTTCAGGACACCTAGAGCAGTACTTC. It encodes CASSFSGHLEQYF.